This T cell receptor (beta chain) was profiled in a study of blood T cell repertoires in COVID-19. Background on the study: The study drew acute and convalescent COVID-19 samples from the United States, Italy and Spain. T cells, B-cell-depleted T cells, or PBMCs supplied cDNA or gDNA.

The authors' processing: Scientists estimated how many nucleated cells there were by amplifying reference gene primers. The method was immunoSEQ multiplex PCR; TCRdb's version includes in-frame clones alone and lacks a portion of them. V, J and clone size derive from that table, while D and trimming were established from the DNA sequence. This sample has approximately 130,000 clones, with roughly 79% found just once. The ends lost 6 bases at V and 4 bases at J; junction bases unmatched: 5. The CDR3 contains 14 residues. In germline, CDR1 is ENHRY, CDR2 SYGVKD. This receptor was identified in a human donor in a cohort sampled during active COVID-19. The sequencing sample was made of peripheral blood. This chain links TRBV10-3 with TRBJ2-3; 9 bases match TRBD2. CDR3 bases: TGTGCCATCAGGCGGGGGGGAGGGCCAGATACGCAGTATTTT. Protein product: CAIRRGGGPDTQYF.